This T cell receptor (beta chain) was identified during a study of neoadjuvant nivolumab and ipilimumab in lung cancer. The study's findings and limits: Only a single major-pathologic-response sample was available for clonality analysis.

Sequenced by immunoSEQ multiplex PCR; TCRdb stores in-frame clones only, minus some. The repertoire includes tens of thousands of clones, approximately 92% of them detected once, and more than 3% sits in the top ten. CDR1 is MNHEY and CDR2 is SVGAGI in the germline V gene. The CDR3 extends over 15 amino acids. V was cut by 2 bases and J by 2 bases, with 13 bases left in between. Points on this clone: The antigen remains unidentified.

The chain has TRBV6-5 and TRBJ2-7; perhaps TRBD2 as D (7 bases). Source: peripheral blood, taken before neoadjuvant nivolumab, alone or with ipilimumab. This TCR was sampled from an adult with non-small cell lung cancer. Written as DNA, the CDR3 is TGTGCCAGCAGTTACGATCCGGGGGGCACCTACGAGCAGTACTTC. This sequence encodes CASSYDPGGTYEQYF.